This T cell receptor (beta chain) was sequenced for a study of T cell repertoires in cytomegalovirus infection. Study-wide context: Public TCR beta signatures provided an indication of both CMV infection and a matching HLA type.

Points from the study as a whole: Cumulative frequency of public TCR beta families picked out carriers of CMV plus the relevant HLA. HLA-C-restricted CMV-specific TCR beta clonotypes were dominant in the ex vivo response.

TCRdb fed the reads into MiXCR, producing one record per CDR3 protein. The data hold fewer than 550,000 distinct CDR3 sequences, with approximately 30% observed a single time. Notes on this clonotype: Its antigen remains unidentified. At one of its ends the junction is not consistent with the germline gene, which may arise from a read error.

This clonotype originated in a human donor in good health (CMV status not recorded). Some clones in this sample may be carry-over from other donors' samples. What was sequenced was PBMCs.

The CDR3 here is CASSPRQTNTEDFF. Written as DNA, the CDR3 is TGTGCCAGTAGTCCTAGACAGACGAACACTGAAGATTTCTTT. J is TRBJ1-1 and V is TRBV19; a weak D match, TRBD1 (5 bases). In germline, CDR1 is LNHDA, CDR2 SQIVND (reference sequence). The length of the CDR3 is 14 residues.